This TCR beta chain was recovered during a study of cytomegalovirus exposure and HLA in healthy donors. Primers included in the PCR were 60 Vbeta and 13 Jbeta primers. Sequencing was performed with immunoSEQ multiplex PCR; in TCRdb, only in-frame clones are kept and a portion is missing. Here the sample spans about 140,000 clones, about 74% being singletons. Findings and caveats of the study: It was confirmed in vitro that a few of the CMV-associated chains were specific for CMV antigens.

With 3 bases clipped from V and 4 bases from J, the junction kept 7 bases outside the gene matches. The CDR3 runs to 14 residues. CDR1 and CDR2 (germline): SGHRS, YFSETQ. As regards this clone: Its target is not known.

The TCR was taken from a male donor in good health and CMV-seronegative. The rearrangement joins TRBV5-1 to TRBJ2-7, with 7 bases lining up with TRBD2. The sequenced material came from PBMCs. The CDR3 reads CASSSLTGGYEQYF. CDR3 DNA sequence: TGCGCCAGCAGCTCCCTGACGGGGGGTTACGAGCAGTACTTC.